The 25 T cell receptor beta chains presented below share a single source sample, sequenced in a study of CD8+ T cells in alopecia areata. Reverse transcribed after extraction, RNA yielded cDNA as the sequencing template. TCRdb keeps only in-frame clones here, not all; method: immunoSEQ multiplex PCR. Among 90,000 to 120,000 clones listed, roughly 59% were seen once. The sample was CD8+ T cells sorted from blood. These TCRs come from a human donor in good health.

This clone was seen a handful of times. The V and J genes are TRBV29-1 and TRBJ2-5; 8 bases are shared with TRBD2. The CDR3 spans 16 residues. CDR1 SQVTM and CDR2 ANQGSEA come from the germline V gene. Trimming took 2 bases from V and 1 from J; bases not matched to a gene: 9. CDR3 amino acids: CSVEFKAGGVQETQYF. The CDR3 nucleotides are TGCAGCGTTGAATTCAAGGCGGGGGGCGTCCAAGAGACCCAGTACTTC. Full variable domain (rest looked up from reference TRBV29-1 and TRBJ2-5): SAVISQKPSRDICQRGTSLTIQCQVDSQVTMMFWYRQQPGQSLTLIATANQGSEATYESGFVIDKFPISRPNLTFSTLTVSNMSPEDSSIYLCSVEFKAGGVQETQYFGPGTRLLVL.

This clone showed up just once. The V gene is TRBV7-9, the J gene TRBJ1-2; D might be TRBD1 (5 bases). V was clipped by 1 base and J by 3 bases, with 9 bases between them. The CDR3 is made up of 14 amino acids. Germline V gives CDR1 SEHNR, CDR2 FQNEAQ (reference sequence). The CDR3: CASSLGGAYYGYTF. CDR3 bases: TGTGCCAGCAGCTTAGGAGGGGCCTACTATGGCTACACCTTC.

The gene calls are TRBV5-4 and TRBJ2-2; a possible D gene is TRBD1 (5 bases). From germline, CDR1 is SGHNT and CDR2 YYREEE (reference sequence). This CDR3 spans 15 amino acids. V shed 1 base and J shed 1 base, with 8 bases lying between them. The CDR3 DNA is TGTGCCAGCAGCTTGATGACAGAGAACACCGGGGAGCTGTTTTTT. It codes for CASSLMTENTGELFF.

The chain carries TRBV30 and TRBJ2-7; D unresolved. The CDR3 extends over 13 amino acids. The V gene's germline CDR1 is GTSNPN and CDR2 SVGIG (reference sequence). The V gene lost 1 base and the J gene lost 3 bases, with 10 bases spanning the gap. CDR3 sequence: CAWSGATGYEQYF. The CDR3, as DNA: TGTGCCTGGAGTGGAGCGACCGGCTACGAGCAGTACTTC.

The chain couples TRBV29-1 to TRBJ2-7; 7 bases are a match to TRBD1. This CDR3 is built from 12 residues. V was pared by 5 bases and J by 2 bases, with 3 bases of the junction left unmatched. The V gene's germline CDR1 is SQVTM and CDR2 ANQGSEA. DNA of the CDR3: TGCAGCGTTTCGACAGGGACCTACGAGCAGTACTTC. Translating it yields CSVSTGTYEQYF.

The chain employs TRBV29-1 and TRBJ1-3, with TRBD1 as a possible D gene (5 bases). Between the trimmed V and J ends, which lost 7 bases and 0 bases, there was a span of 16 bases. The CDR3 is 15 residues long. Germline V gene data show CDR1 as SQVTM and CDR2 as ANQGSEA. The CDR3 is CSATPQGLSGNTIYF. The CDR3 nucleotides are TGCAGCGCTACACCCCAGGGACTCTCTGGAAACACCATATATTTT.

The chain recombines TRBV30 with TRBJ2-3, with 7 bases fitting TRBD2. Germline values: CDR1 GTSNPN, CDR2 SVGIG (reference sequence). The V and J ends lost 2 bases and 1 base, in that order; junction bases with no gene match: 0. The CDR3 contains 13 residues. CDR3 nucleotide sequence: TGTGCCTGGAGTAGCGGGGGCACAGATACGCAGTATTTT. Amino acids: CAWSSGGTDTQYF. Supplemented by reference TRBV30 and TRBJ2-3, the full variable domain reads SQTIHQWPATLVQPVGSPLSLECTVEGTSNPNLYWYRQAAGRGLQLLFYSVGIGQISSEVPQNLSASRPQDRQFILSSKKLLLSDSGFYLCAWSSGGTDTQYFGPGTRLTVL.

This chain uses TRBV6-1 with TRBJ1-1; D is unresolved. CDR3 size: 12 residues. Germline loops: CDR1 MNHNS, CDR2 SASEGT. The V gene lost 8 bases and the J gene lost 0 bases, with 7 bases spanning the gap. CDR3 in amino acids: CASGFMNTEAFF. CDR3 DNA: TGTGCCAGCGGCTTCATGAACACTGAAGCTTTCTTT.

The chain joins TRBV29-1 to TRBJ1-2; D is possibly TRBD1 (6 bases). CDR1 and CDR2 from the germline V gene are SQVTM and ANQGSEA. This CDR3 has 11 amino acids. V was trimmed by 4 bases and J by 12 bases, leaving 15 bases between them. The CDR3 region has the DNA TGCAGCGTTGGGGGATGGGGGGCCCACACCTTC. This sequence encodes CSVGGWGAHTF.

This clone was recorded only once. This chain joins TRBV28 and TRBJ2-4; possible D gene TRBD1, 5 bases. Germline lookup yields CDR1 MDHEN and CDR2 SYDVKM. The CDR3 contains 15 residues. The V end was cut by 5 bases, the J end by 10 bases, with 21 bases between. The CDR3 DNA sequence: TGTGCCAGCAGTCGTGTCCAGGGTTACAGGATAATTCAGTACTTC. As protein: CASSRVQGYRIIQYF.

The genes are TRBV7-8 and TRBJ2-3; 10 bases are shared with TRBD2. CDR3 length: 16 residues. Germline V gene data show CDR1 as SGHVS and CDR2 as FQNEAQ. Trimming took 4 bases from V and 4 from J; bases not matched to a gene: 8. For the CDR3, the DNA is TGTGCCAGCAGCTATCGGCTAGCGGGGGTCCCAGATACGCAGTATTTT. Protein product: CASSYRLAGVPDTQYF.

This rearrangement joins TRBV29-1 to TRBJ2-5; maybe TRBD1 (6 bases). Germline V gives CDR1 SQVTM, CDR2 ANQGSEA. This CDR3 has 14 amino acids. Trimming left V 4 bases short and J 5 bases short, with 17 bases between. The DNA of the CDR3 is TGCAGCGTTGTCCCACAGGGTCGCGGGGAGACCCAGTACTTC. This sequence encodes CSVVPQGRGETQYF. The whole variable domain, filled in from reference TRBV29-1 and TRBJ2-5, reads SAVISQKPSRDICQRGTSLTIQCQVDSQVTMMFWYRQQPGQSLTLIATANQGSEATYESGFVIDKFPISRPNLTFSTLTVSNMSPEDSSIYLCSVVPQGRGETQYFGPGTRLLVL.

The chain has TRBV5-1 and TRBJ1-1, with a weak D call TRBD1 (5 bases). The CDR3 spans 16 residues. Looked up from germline, CDR1 is SGHRS and CDR2 is YFSETQ. Trimming left V 1 base short and J 0 bases short, with 13 bases between. The CDR3 coding sequence is TGCGCCAGCAGCTTGTCTCCAGGGAGGATGAACACTGAAGCTTTCTTT. It codes for CASSLSPGRMNTEAFF.

The chain has TRBV5-6 and TRBJ1-1; 7 positions match TRBD1. The junction had 4 bases not matched to a gene; V was cut back by 4 bases and J by 1 base. The CDR3 covers 14 residues. From germline, CDR1 is SGHDT and CDR2 YYEEEE. The CDR3 DNA reads TGTGCCAGCAGCCAGACAGGGACGAACACTGAAGCTTTCTTT. Translation: CASSQTGTNTEAFF.

This clone was seen just once. The chain combines TRBV9 with TRBJ2-1; 9 positions agree with TRBD2. V dropped 3 bases and J dropped 3; count of bases not matched to a gene: 4. Germline loops: CDR1 SGDLS, CDR2 YYNGEE. This CDR3 spans 15 amino acids. CDR3 nucleotide sequence: TGTGCCAGCAGCGCTAGCGGGACCTACTACAATGAGCAGTTCTTC. It encodes CASSASGTYYNEQFF.

The chain has TRBV15 and TRBJ1-2, with a weak D call TRBD1 (5 bases). V lost 5 bases to trimming and J lost 0 bases, with 13 bases between them. From germline, CDR1 is LNHNV and CDR2 YYDKDF (reference sequence). CDR3 size: 15 residues. The CDR3 DNA follows: TGTGCCACCAGCGGCGGGGGGAAAGCTAACTATGGCTACACCTTC. It yields the protein CATSGGGKANYGYTF.

This chain links TRBV19 with TRBJ2-2; D might be TRBD2 (5 bases). The CDR3 totals 13 residues. V was trimmed by 6 bases and J by 1 base, leaving 6 bases between them. The germline gives CDR1 LNHDA, CDR2 SQIVND (reference sequence). CDR3 nucleotides: TGTGCCAGTAGACGGGGGAACACCGGGGAGCTGTTTTTT. Protein product: CASRRGNTGELFF.

V is TRBV5-1 and J is TRBJ2-5; 8 bases align to TRBD2. The germline V gene has CDR1 SGHRS and CDR2 YFSETQ. Trimming cost V 0 bases and J 4 bases; bases outside gene matches: 8. The CDR3 covers 16 residues. CDR3 DNA sequence: TGCGCCAGCAGCTTGGACAGCGGGGGAACGGGAGAGACCCAGTACTTC. Encoded protein: CASSLDSGGTGETQYF.

The V and J genes are TRBV5-4 and TRBJ2-2, with 9 bases aligning to TRBD1. This CDR3 is 14 amino acids long. V was pared by 4 bases and J by 6 bases, with 4 bases of the junction left unmatched. CDR1 SGHNT and CDR2 YYREEE come from the germline V gene (reference sequence). The CDR3 region is CASSEYRGPGELFF. The CDR3 DNA is TGTGCCAGCAGCGAGTACAGGGGGCCCGGGGAGCTGTTTTTT. Based on the CDR3 plus reference TRBV5-4 and TRBJ2-2, the full variable domain is ETGVTQSPTHLIKTRGQQVTLRCSSQSGHNTVSWYQQALGQGPQFIFQYYREEENGRGNFPPRFSGLQFPNYSSELNVNALELDDSALYLCASSEYRGPGELFFGEGSRLTVL.

J is TRBJ2-1 and V is TRBV2; D call uncertain. CDR3 length: 18 amino acids. Looked up from germline, CDR1 is SNHLY and CDR2 is FYNNEI. Trimming stripped 5 bases from V and 4 bases from J, with 24 bases between. This chain's CDR3 is CASSQPHQAAVSYNEQFF. The CDR3 coding sequence is TGTGCCAGCAGTCAACCCCACCAGGCCGCCGTATCTTACAATGAGCAGTTCTTC.

This clone appeared a few times. At one end the junction does not follow the germline gene, possibly because of a read error. This chain's CDR3 is CASSSTPGQGVGNF. The CDR3 coding sequence is TGTGCCAGCAGCTCCACTCCGGGACAGGGGGTCGGGAATTTT. The rearrangement links TRBV13 to TRBJ1-3; TRBD1 matches 11 bases. Germline V gene data show CDR1 as PRHDT and CDR2 as FYEKMQ (reference sequence). CDR3 length: 14 residues. The entire variable domain, with the rest obtained from reference TRBV13 and TRBJ1-3, is as follows: AAGVIQSPRHLIKEKRETATLKCYPIPRHDTVYWYQQGPGQDPQFLISFYEKMQSDKGSIPDRFSAQQFSDYHSELNMSSLELGDSALYFCASSSTPGQGVGNFGEGSWLTVV.

J is TRBJ1-1 and V is TRBV29-1; 7 nucleotides align to TRBD1. J was trimmed by 2 bases and V by 7 bases; bases with no gene match: 7. Germline CDR1 and CDR2: SQVTM and ANQGSEA. This CDR3 region has 13 residues. In nucleotides, the CDR3 is TGCAGCGCAGGGGACAGCCCCAACACTGAAGCTTTCTTT. Its translation: CSAGDSPNTEAFF. The variable domain in full, completed from reference TRBV29-1 and TRBJ1-1, reads SAVISQKPSRDICQRGTSLTIQCQVDSQVTMMFWYRQQPGQSLTLIATANQGSEATYESGFVIDKFPISRPNLTFSTLTVSNMSPEDSSIYLCSAGDSPNTEAFFGQGTRLTVV.

This clone was recorded only once. The genes are TRBV5-6 and TRBJ2-1; TRBD1 matches 7 bases. CDR3 size: 14 residues. The V and J ends lost 8 bases and 0 bases, in that order; junction bases with no gene match: 5. Germline CDR1 and CDR2: SGHDT and YYEEEE. The CDR3 loop is CARDRPNSYNEQFF. CDR3 in DNA: TGTGCCAGGGACAGGCCGAACTCCTACAATGAGCAGTTCTTC.

V and J are TRBV6-5 and TRBJ2-7; tentative D call: TRBD2 (7 bases). The CDR3 totals 12 residues. Germline V gives CDR1 MNHEY, CDR2 SVGAGI. V was cut by 6 bases and J by 5 bases, with 11 bases left in between. This chain's CDR3 is CASSWGGHEQYF. DNA for the CDR3: TGTGCCAGCAGCTGGGGGGGGCACGAGCAGTACTTC.

The V gene is TRBV5-6, the J gene TRBJ1-1; D gene unclear. V was pared by 3 bases and J by 5 bases, with 14 bases between. Germline assignment: CDR1 SGHDT and CDR2 YYEEEE. The CDR3 consists of 14 residues. CDR3 nucleotide sequence: TGTGCCAGCAGCTACCCAACCGAAGGGACTGAAGCTTTCTTT. Its protein is CASSYPTEGTEAFF. The complete variable domain, with remaining parts taken from reference TRBV5-6 and TRBJ1-1, reads DAGVTQSPTHLIKTRGQQVTLRCSPKSGHDTVSWYQQALGQGPQFIFQYYEEEERQRGNFPDRFSGHQFPNYSSELNVNALLLGDSALYLCASSYPTEGTEAFFGQGTRLTVV.